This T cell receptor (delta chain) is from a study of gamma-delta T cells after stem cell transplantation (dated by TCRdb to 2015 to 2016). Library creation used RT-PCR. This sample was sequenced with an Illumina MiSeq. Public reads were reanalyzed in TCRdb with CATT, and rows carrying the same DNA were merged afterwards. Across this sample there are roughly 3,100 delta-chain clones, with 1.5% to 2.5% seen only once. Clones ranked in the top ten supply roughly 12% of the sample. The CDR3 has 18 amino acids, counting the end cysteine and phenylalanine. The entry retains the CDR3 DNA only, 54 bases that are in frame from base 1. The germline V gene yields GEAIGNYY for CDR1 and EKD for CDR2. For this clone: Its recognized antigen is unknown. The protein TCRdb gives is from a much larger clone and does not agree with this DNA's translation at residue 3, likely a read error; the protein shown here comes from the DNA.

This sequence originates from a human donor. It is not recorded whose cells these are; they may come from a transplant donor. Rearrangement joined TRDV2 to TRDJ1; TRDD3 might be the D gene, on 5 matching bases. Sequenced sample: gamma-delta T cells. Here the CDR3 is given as CARDTVAGTKARTDKLIF. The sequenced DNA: TGTGCCCGTGACACCGTGGCTGGGACGAAAGCCCGAACCGATAAACTCATCTTT.